Sequencing of this T cell receptor (beta chain) was carried out in a study of blood T cell repertoires in COVID-19. In the original workflow: For nucleated cells, counts were estimated from reference gene primer amplification. Some clones are missing from TCRdb's copy, which holds only in-frame ones; the method was immunoSEQ multiplex PCR. The V and J calls and clone size were taken over from that table, and D and trimming were inferred from the DNA. The repertoire holds about 120,000 clones, with around three quarters as singletons. This CDR3 contains 14 residues. Germline values: CDR1 MNHEY, CDR2 SMNVEV (reference sequence). Trimming removed 5 bases from V and 1 base from J, with 11 bases in between.

This TCR came from a woman aged 80 or over with acute or convalescent COVID-19. The rearrangement uses TRBV27 and TRBJ1-1; TRBD1 is a possible D gene (6 bases). The sequenced sample consisted of peripheral blood. The CDR3 sequence: CASSPRGQNTEAFF. Written as DNA, the CDR3 is TGTGCCAGCAGTCCCCGGGGACAGAACACTGAAGCTTTCTTT.